This T cell receptor beta chain was sequenced during a study of radiation and T cells in renal cell carcinoma. Clones were read by immunoSEQ multiplex PCR, and TCRdb kept only the in-frame ones, dropping some. The top ten clones hold 1.9% of a sample with some 120,000 clones, over 75% of them seen once. Time point defined: blood 2 weeks post-SBRT. Indicated treatment: 15 Gy SBRT to primary tumor, nephrectomy 4 weeks later. Radiation-treated patients gave blood at baseline, week 2 and week 4. The receptor was isolated from a woman in her fifties or sixties with renal cell carcinoma. This specimen was blood, taken from a patient whose treatment included radiotherapy and nephrectomy.

For the CDR3, the DNA is TGTGCCAGCTTCCGACAGGGGGCGTCGACAGATACGCAGTATTTT. The encoded protein is CASFRQGASTDTQYF. The chain uses TRBV7-9 and TRBJ2-3, with 10 bases aligning to TRBD1. Germline trimming cut 8 bases from V and 3 bases from J; bases unmatched to any gene: 8. CDR1 SEHNR and CDR2 FQNEAQ come from the germline V gene (reference sequence). The CDR3 spans 15 residues. Filled out from reference TRBV7-9 and TRBJ2-3, the complete variable domain reads DTGVSQNPRHKITKRGQNVTFRCDPISEHNRLYWYRQTLGQGPEFLTYFQNEAQLEKSRLLSDRFSAERPKGSFSTLEIQRTEQGDSAMYLCASFRQGASTDTQYFGPGTRLTVL.